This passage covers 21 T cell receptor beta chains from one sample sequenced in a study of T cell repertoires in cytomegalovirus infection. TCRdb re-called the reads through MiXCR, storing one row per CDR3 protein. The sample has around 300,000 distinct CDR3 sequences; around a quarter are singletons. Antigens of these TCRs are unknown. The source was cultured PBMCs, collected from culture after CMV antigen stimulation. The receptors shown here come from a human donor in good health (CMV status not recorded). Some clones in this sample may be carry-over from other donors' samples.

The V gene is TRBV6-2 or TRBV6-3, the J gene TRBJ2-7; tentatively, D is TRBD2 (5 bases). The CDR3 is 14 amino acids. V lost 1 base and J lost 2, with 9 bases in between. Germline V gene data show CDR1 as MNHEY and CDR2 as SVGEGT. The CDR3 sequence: CASSYLEVTYEQYF. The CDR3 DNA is TGTGCCAGCAGTTACTTGGAGGTAACCTACGAGCAGTACTTC.

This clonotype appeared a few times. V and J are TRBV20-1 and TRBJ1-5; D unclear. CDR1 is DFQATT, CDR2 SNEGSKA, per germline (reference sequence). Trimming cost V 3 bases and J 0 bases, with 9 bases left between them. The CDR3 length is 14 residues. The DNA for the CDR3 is TGCAGTGCTAGGCGGCAGGCTAGCAATCAGCCCCAGCATTTT. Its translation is CSARRQASNQPQHF.

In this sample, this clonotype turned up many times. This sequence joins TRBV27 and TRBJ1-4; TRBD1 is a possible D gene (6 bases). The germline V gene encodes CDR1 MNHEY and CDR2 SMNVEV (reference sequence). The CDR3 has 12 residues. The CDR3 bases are TGTGCAAGCCGGGACATAAATGAAAAACTGTTTTTT. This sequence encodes CASRDINEKLFF.

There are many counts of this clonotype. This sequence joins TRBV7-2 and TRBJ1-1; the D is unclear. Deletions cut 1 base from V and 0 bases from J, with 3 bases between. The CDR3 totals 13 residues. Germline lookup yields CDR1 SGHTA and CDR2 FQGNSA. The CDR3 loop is CASSLDLNTEAFF. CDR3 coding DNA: TGTGCCAGCAGCTTAGATCTGAACACTGAAGCTTTCTTT.

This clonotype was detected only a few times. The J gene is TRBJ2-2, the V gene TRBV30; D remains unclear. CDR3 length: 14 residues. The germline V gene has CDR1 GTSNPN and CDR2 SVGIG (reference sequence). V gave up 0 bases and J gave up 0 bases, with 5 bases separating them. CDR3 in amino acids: CAWSVLTNTGELFF. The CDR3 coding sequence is TGTGCCTGGAGTGTACTGACGAACACCGGGGAGCTGTTTTTT.

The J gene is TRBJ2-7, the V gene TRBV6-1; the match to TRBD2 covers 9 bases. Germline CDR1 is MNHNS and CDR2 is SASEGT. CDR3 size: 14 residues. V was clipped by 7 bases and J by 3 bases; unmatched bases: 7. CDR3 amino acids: CASMRLAGNYEQYV. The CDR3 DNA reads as TGTGCCAGCATGCGGCTAGCGGGAAACTACGAGCAGTACGTC.

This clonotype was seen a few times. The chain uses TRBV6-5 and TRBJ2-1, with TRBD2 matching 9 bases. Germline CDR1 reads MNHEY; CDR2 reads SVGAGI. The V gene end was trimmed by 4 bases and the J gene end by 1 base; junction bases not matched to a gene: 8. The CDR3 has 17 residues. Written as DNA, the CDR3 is TGTGCCAGCAGTTGGGCAATAGCGGGAGTGTCCTACAATGAGCAGTTCTTC. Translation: CASSWAIAGVSYNEQFF.

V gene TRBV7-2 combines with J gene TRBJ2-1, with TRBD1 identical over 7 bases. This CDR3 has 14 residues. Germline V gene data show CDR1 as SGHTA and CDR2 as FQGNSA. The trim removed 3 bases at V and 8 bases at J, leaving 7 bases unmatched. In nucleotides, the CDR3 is TGTGCCAGCAGCTTCGCAGGGGGTCTCGATGAGCAGTTCTTC. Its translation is CASSFAGGLDEQFF. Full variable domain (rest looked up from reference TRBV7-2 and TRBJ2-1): GAGVSQSPSNKVTEKGKDVELRCDPISGHTALYWYRQSLGQGLEFLIYFQGNSAPDKSGLPSDRFSAERTGGSVSTLTIQRTQQEDSAVYLCASSFAGGLDEQFFGPGTRLTVL.

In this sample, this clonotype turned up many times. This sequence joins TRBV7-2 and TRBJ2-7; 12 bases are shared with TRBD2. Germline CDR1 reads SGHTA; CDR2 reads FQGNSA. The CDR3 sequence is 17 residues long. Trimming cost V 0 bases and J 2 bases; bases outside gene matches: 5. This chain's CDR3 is CASSLALLAGGPYEQYF. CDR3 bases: TGTGCCAGCAGCTTAGCGCTACTAGCGGGAGGACCCTACGAGCAGTACTTC.

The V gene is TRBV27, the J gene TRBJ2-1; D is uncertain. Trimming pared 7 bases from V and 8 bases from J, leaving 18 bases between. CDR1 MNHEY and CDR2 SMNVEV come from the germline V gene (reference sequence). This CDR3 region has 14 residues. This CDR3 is CASTPLPTLDEQFF. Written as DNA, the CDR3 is TGTGCCAGCACTCCCCTACCGACATTGGATGAGCAGTTCTTC.

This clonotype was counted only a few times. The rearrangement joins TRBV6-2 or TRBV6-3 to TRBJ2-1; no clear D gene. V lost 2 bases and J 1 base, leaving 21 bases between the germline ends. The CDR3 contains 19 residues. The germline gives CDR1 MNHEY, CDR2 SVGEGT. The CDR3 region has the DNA TGTGCCAGCAGTTACCCCTCAGGACGAATAGTGGCGTCCTACAATGAGCAGTTCTTC. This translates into CASSYPSGRIVASYNEQFF.

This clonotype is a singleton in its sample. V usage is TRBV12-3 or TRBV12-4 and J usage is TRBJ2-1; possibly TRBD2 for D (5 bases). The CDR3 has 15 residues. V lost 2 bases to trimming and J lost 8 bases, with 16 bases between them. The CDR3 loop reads CASSLKELGIDEQFF. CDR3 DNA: TGTGCCAGCAGTTTAAAGGAACTCGGGATTGATGAGCAGTTCTTC.

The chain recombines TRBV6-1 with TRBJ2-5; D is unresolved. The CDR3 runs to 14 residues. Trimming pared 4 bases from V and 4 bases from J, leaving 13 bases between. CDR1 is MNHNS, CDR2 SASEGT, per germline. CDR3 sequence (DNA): TGTGCCAGCAGTGCAAGTGTGATGCGAGAGACCCAGTACTTC. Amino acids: CASSASVMRETQYF.

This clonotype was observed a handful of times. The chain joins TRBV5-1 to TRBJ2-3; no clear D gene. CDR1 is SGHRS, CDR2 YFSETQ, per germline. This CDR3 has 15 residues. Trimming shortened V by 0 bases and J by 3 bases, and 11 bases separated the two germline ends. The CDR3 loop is CASSLVSIGTDTQYF. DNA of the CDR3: TGCGCCAGCAGCTTGGTCTCGATAGGGACAGATACGCAGTATTTT.

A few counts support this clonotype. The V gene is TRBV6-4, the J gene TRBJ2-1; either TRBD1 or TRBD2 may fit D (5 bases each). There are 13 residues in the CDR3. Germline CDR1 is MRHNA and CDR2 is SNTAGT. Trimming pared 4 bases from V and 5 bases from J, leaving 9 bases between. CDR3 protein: CASSAGTNNEQFF. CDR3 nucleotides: TGTGCCAGCAGTGCCGGGACCAACAATGAGCAGTTCTTC.

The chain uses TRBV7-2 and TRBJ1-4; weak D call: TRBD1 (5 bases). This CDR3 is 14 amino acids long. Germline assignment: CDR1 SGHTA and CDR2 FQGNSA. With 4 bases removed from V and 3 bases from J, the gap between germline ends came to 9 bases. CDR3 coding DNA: TGTGCCAGCAGCTCCGGGACTTCTAATGAAAAACTGTTTTTT. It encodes CASSSGTSNEKLFF.

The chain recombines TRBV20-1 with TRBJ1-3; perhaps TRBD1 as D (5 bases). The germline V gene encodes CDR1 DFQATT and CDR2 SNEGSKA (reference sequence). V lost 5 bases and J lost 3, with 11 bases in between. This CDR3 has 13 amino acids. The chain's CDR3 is CSAHRDGGNTIYF. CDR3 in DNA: TGCAGTGCTCACCGGGACGGTGGAAACACCATATATTTT.

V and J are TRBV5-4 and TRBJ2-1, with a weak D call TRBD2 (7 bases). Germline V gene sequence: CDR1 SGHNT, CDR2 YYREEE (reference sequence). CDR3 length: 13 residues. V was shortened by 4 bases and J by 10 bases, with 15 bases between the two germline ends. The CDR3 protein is CASSASGRGEQFF. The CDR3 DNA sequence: TGTGCCAGCAGCGCCTCGGGGAGGGGGGAGCAGTTCTTC.

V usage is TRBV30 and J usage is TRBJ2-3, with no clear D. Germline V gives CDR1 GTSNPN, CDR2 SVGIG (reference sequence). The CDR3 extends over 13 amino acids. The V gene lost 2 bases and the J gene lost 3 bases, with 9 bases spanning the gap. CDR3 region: CAWSLATTDTQYF. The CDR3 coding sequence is TGTGCCTGGAGTCTCGCTACGACAGATACGCAGTATTTT. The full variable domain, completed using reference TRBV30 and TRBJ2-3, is SQTIHQWPATLVQPVGSPLSLECTVEGTSNPNLYWYRQAAGRGLQLLFYSVGIGQISSEVPQNLSASRPQDRQFILSSKKLLLSDSGFYLCAWSLATTDTQYFGPGTRLTVL.

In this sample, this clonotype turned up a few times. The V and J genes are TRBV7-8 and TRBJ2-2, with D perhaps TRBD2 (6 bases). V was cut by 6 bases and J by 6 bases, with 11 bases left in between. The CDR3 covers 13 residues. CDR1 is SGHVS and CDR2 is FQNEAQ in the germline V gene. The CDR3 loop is CASRTSPPGELFF. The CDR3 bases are TGTGCCAGCAGAACTAGCCCCCCCGGGGAGCTGTTTTTT. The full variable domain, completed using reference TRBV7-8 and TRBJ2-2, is GAGVSQSPRYKVAKRGQDVALRCDPISGHVSLFWYQQALGQGPEFLTYFQNEAQLDKSGLPSDRFFAERPEGSVSTLKIQRTQQEDSAVYLCASRTSPPGELFFGEGSRLTVL.

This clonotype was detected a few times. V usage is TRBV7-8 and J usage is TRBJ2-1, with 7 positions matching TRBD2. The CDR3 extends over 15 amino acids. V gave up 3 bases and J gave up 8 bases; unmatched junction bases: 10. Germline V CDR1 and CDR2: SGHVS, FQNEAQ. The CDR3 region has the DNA TGTGCCAGCAGCTTCCGGCGCGGGAGTAAGGATGAGCAGTTCTTC. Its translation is CASSFRRGSKDEQFF.